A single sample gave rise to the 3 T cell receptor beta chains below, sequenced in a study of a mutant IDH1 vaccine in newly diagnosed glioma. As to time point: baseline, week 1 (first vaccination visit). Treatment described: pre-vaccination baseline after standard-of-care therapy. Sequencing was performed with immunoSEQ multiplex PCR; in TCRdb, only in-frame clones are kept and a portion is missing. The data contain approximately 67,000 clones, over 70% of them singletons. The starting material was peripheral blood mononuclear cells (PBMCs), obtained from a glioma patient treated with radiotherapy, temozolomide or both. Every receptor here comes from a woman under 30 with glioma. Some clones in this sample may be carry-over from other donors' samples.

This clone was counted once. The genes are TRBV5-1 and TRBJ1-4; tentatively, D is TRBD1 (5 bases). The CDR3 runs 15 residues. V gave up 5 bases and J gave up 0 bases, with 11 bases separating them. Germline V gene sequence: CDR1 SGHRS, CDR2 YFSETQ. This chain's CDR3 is CASSPGTATNEKLFF. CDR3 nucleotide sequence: TGCGCCAGCAGTCCAGGGACCGCAACTAATGAAAAACTGTTTTTT.

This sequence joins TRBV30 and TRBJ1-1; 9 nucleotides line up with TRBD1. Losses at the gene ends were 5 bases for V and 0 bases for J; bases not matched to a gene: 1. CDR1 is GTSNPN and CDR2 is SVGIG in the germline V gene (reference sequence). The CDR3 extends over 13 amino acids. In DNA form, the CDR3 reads TGTGCCTGGGGACAGGGGATGAACACTGAAGCTTTCTTT. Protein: CAWGQGMNTEAFF.

As DNA, the CDR3 is TGTGCCAGCAGCGGTACAGGGCGTTCCTACGAGCAGTACTTC. Residues: CASSGTGRSYEQYF. The gene calls are TRBV7-9 and TRBJ2-7; weak D call: TRBD1 (6 bases). The CDR3 extends over 14 amino acids. The V gene lost 5 bases and the J gene lost 1 base, with 12 bases spanning the gap. Germline CDR1 is SEHNR and CDR2 is FQNEAQ (reference sequence). Based on the CDR3 plus reference TRBV7-9 and TRBJ2-7, the full variable domain is DTGVSQNPRHKITKRGQNVTFRCDPISEHNRLYWYRQTLGQGPEFLTYFQNEAQLEKSRLLSDRFSAERPKGSFSTLEIQRTEQGDSAMYLCASSGTGRSYEQYFGPGTRLTVT.